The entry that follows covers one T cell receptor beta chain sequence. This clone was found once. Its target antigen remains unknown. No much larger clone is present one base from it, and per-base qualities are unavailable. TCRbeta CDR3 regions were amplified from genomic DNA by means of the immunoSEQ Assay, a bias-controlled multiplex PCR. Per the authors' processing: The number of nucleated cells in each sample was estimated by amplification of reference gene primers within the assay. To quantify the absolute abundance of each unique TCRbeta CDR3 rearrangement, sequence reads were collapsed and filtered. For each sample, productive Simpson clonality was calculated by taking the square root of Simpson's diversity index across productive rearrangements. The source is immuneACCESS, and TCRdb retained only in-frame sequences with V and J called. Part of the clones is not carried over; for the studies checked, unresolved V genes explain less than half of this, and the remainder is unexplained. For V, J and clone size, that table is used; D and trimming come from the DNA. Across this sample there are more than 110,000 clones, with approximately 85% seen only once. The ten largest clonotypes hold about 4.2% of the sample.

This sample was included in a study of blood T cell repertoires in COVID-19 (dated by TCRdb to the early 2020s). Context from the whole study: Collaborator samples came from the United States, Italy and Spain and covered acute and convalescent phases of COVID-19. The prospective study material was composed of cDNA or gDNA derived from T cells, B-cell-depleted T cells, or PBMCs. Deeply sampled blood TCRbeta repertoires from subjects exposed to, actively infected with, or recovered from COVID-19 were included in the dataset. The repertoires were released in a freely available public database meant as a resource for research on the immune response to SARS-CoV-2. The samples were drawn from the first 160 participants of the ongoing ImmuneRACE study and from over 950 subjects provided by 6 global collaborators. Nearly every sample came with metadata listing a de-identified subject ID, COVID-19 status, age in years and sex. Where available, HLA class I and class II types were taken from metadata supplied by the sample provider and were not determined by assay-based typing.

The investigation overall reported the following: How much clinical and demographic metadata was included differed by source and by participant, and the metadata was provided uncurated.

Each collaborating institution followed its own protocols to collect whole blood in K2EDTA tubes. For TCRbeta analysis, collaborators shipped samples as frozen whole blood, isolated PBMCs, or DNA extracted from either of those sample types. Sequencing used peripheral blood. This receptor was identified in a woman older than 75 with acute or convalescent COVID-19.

The CDR3 in this case is CASRQGSPKGETQYF. The DNA reads as follows: TGTGCCAGCAGGCAAGGTTCACCAAAGGGGGAGACCCAGTACTTC. The chain is made from TRBV7-8 and TRBJ2-5, and the D gene may be TRBD1, 5 bases matching. As encoded in the germline V gene, CDR1 is SGHVS while CDR2 is FQNEAQ. The CDR3 numbers 15 residues from cysteine through phenylalanine. The kept DNA is CDR3 alone, 45 bases in frame from the first base. V loses 6 bases, J loses 5 bases, and the germline ends lie 19 bases apart.